A selection of T cell receptor beta chains follows, all from one sample in a study of blood T cells in healthy people across ages. TCRdb analysed the 5' RACE reads with MiXCR anew, one entry per CDR3 protein. Of hundreds of thousands of distinct CDR3 sequences listed, 48% were seen once; the top ten hold roughly 13%. The sequencing input was blood. The receptor source for this set is a man aged 25-45 years in good health. The conserved cysteine and the conserved F or W are not part of the CDR3 here. A D gene is named only where the DNA matches it firmly. Some rows have no size entry. The others give once, few or many, or a class for an expanded clone.

abundance,d_gene,j_gene,v_gene,CDR3aa
.,.,TRBJ2-2,TRBV20-1,SARPGQITGELF
.,TRBD1,TRBJ2-2,TRBV7-2,ASSFRPQGTTGELF
.,.,TRBJ2-1,TRBV6-5,ASGPDYYNEQF
few,.,TRBJ2-1,TRBV20-1,SARDLRGALGSNEQF
once,TRBD2,TRBJ2-7,TRBV9,ASSLGINSGSKSYEQY
many,.,TRBJ2-7,TRBV15,ATSRDRGHTGEQY
.,TRBD1,TRBJ1-1,TRBV7-6,ASSLPLRDSKENTEAF
.,.,TRBJ1-1,TRBV3-1,ASSQGPLGAF
few,.,TRBJ1-4,TRBV5-1,ASSLGSTAQSGNEKLF
once,.,TRBJ2-6,TRBV2,ASSGHYNSGANVLT
.,.,TRBJ1-5,TRBV4-2,ASGEQLYSNQPQH
.,TRBD2,TRBJ2-1,TRBV20-1,SARPSGSGNEQF
few,TRBD1,TRBJ2-7,TRBV4-3,ASSQDRTGIYEQY
few,TRBD1,TRBJ1-4,TRBV29-1,SVDVGGATDEKLF
.,.,TRBJ2-2,TRBV7-7,ASSPGPTVNTGELF
few,.,TRBJ2-5,TRBV5-1,ASSSDPGREETQY
.,.,TRBJ2-7,TRBV27,ASSLSGTEQY
many,TRBD2,TRBJ2-3,TRBV5-1,ASSLDPSGGTDTQY
.,.,TRBJ1-2,TRBV28,ASSPDGRFYGYT
few,.,TRBJ2-1,TRBV6-5,ASSYSGGQYNEQF
.,.,TRBJ2-1,TRBV7-3,ASSLGPEANEQF
.,TRBD2,TRBJ2-1,TRBV28,ASSLYTTSGVYNEQF
.,TRBD1,TRBJ1-5,TRBV6-1,ASSETAVQGAQPQH
few,.,TRBJ2-1,TRBV6-5,ASSSQGMGYNEQF
.,.,TRBJ2-7,TRBV20-1,SARLGSATREQY
.,.,TRBJ2-5,TRBV20-1,SARLRGDQETQY
.,TRBD1,TRBJ2-1,TRBV7-9,ASSPQGASYNEQF
few,TRBD1,TRBJ2-3,TRBV5-6,ASSETGAATDTQY
.,.,TRBJ2-3,TRBV7-2,ASSLAQAGDTQY
.,.,TRBJ1-6,TRBV11-2,ASSYQRGSGNSPLH
.,TRBD1,TRBJ2-3,TRBV5-4,ASNDRVNTDTQY
few,.,TRBJ1-2,TRBV27,ASSPRNNYGYT
.,.,TRBJ2-7,TRBV6-5,ASSRKGPEQY
.,TRBD1,TRBJ2-5,TRBV6-5,ASSYTGGAGETQY
.,TRBD1,TRBJ2-1,TRBV5-1,ASSYDRGYNEQF
.,.,TRBJ1-2,TRBV7-3,ASSRFSGEEAHGYT
.,TRBD2,TRBJ2-7,TRBV20-1,SARYGGIYEQY
.,.,TRBJ1-1,TRBV20-1,SAPTDTEAF
few,.,TRBJ2-3,TRBV7-2,ASISDRNTQY
few,.,TRBJ2-1,TRBV4-2,ASSPNTPRTNEQF